The present TCR beta chain was sequenced within a study of cytomegalovirus exposure and HLA in healthy donors. The PCR used 60 Vbeta and 13 Jbeta primers. Only in-frame clones appear in the TCRdb table, and some are missing; sequencing was by immunoSEQ multiplex PCR. The profile shows over 100,000 clones, approximately 74% of them singletons. Germline CDR1 reads SNHLY; CDR2 reads FYNNEI. The length of the CDR3 is 14 residues. V shed 5 bases and J shed 0 bases, with 8 bases lying between them. This clone was seen a handful of times. V usage is TRBV2 and J usage is TRBJ1-5; D is unresolved. The TCR comes from a male donor in good health and CMV-seronegative. Input material: PBMCs. This CDR3 is CASSRSHSNQPQHF. In DNA form, the CDR3 reads TGTGCCAGCAGTCGGAGTCATAGCAATCAGCCCCAGCATTTT. The full variable domain, completed using reference TRBV2 and TRBJ1-5, is EPEVTQTPSHQVTQMGQEVILRCVPISNHLYFYWYRQILGQKVEFLVSFYNNEISEKSEIFDDQFSVERPDGSNFTLKIRSTKLEDSAMYFCASSRSHSNQPQHFGDGTRLSIL.